Shown below are 6 T cell receptor beta chains from a single sample sequenced in a study of naive and memory T cell subsets (dated by TCRdb to between 2016 and 2019). The receptor library was made with UMI-ligation and nested PCR. Sequencing took place on an Illumina MiSeq. The beta constant-region primer was an equimolar mix of two oligonucleotides covering both TRBC1 and TRBC2. TCRdb redid the processing of the public reads, applying fastp at Q25 and MiXCR, and retained in-frame beta chains. Each entry is one CDR3 protein sequence, shown with its most common DNA and genes. The sample data list tens of thousands of distinct CDR3 sequences, and 9.5% to 12% of these were observed just once. The ten largest clones represent 15% to 20% of the sample. Sequenced: central memory CD8+ T cells from blood. In the paper's terms, the cell subset or site label means: central memory, CD45RA- CD27+. The receptors shown here come from a human donor in good health.

This clonotype was counted only a few times. The rearrangement uses TRBV6-2 or TRBV6-3 and TRBJ1-5; D might be TRBD1 (5 bases). Germline values: CDR1 MNHEY, CDR2 SVGEGT. This CDR3 has 16 residues. The ends were cut back, 7 bases at V and 1 base at J, with 17 bases in the middle. The CDR3 reads CASIHGAASSNQPQHF. The CDR3 coding sequence is TGTGCCAGCATCCACGGGGCAGCCAGCAGCAATCAGCCCCAGCATTTT.

This chain uses TRBV9 with TRBJ2-1; a weak D match, TRBD1 (6 bases). Germline lookup yields CDR1 SGDLS and CDR2 YYNGEE. The CDR3 is made up of 16 amino acids. V dropped 4 bases and J dropped 8 bases, with 22 bases sitting between them. The CDR3 region has the DNA TGTGCCAGCAGCCCCCCGACAGGTCCGAATTGGGATGAGCAGTTCTTC. This codes for CASSPPTGPNWDEQFF.

The chain links TRBV9 to TRBJ2-3; 10 bases line up with TRBD1. V shed 2 bases, J shed 1 base, and the junction held 1 base outside the gene matches. Germline V lookup: CDR1 SGDLS, CDR2 YYNGEE. CDR3 size: 15 residues. The CDR3 loop reads CASSVGTGGTDTQYF. The CDR3 DNA sequence: TGTGCCAGCAGCGTCGGGACAGGGGGCACAGATACGCAGTATTTT.

This clonotype was detected ten times or more. V usage is TRBV7-9 and J usage is TRBJ2-7; a weak D match, TRBD2 (6 bases). Per the germline V gene, CDR1 is SEHNR and CDR2 is FQNEAQ (reference sequence). The CDR3 length is 15 residues. The V and J ends lost 3 bases and 0 bases respectively, with 12 bases between them. CDR3 DNA sequence: TGTGCCAGCAGCTTCGTGGCCGGGAGCTCCTACGAGCAGTACTTC. This gives the protein CASSFVAGSSYEQYF.

The chain couples TRBV9 to TRBJ2-1; 8 nucleotides align to TRBD2. The germline V gene encodes CDR1 SGDLS and CDR2 YYNGEE. The CDR3 consists of 16 residues. V trimming: 7 bases; J trimming: 9 bases; junction bases outside the gene matches: 18. The CDR3 sequence is CASGSAPGLVGGEQFF. In DNA form, the CDR3 reads TGTGCCAGCGGATCCGCCCCGGGACTAGTTGGTGGTGAGCAGTTCTTC.

By share, this clonotype counts as medium-sized (0.01 to 0.1%). The chain has TRBV19 and TRBJ2-3, with D perhaps TRBD2 (6 bases). Germline lookup yields CDR1 LNHDA and CDR2 SQIVND (reference sequence). The CDR3 length is 15 residues. Trimming removed 4 bases at V and 7 bases at J, with 18 bases between. The CDR3 spells CASSTTFPGLYTQYF. CDR3 nucleotides: TGTGCCAGTAGTACCACCTTCCCGGGACTCTATACGCAGTATTTT.